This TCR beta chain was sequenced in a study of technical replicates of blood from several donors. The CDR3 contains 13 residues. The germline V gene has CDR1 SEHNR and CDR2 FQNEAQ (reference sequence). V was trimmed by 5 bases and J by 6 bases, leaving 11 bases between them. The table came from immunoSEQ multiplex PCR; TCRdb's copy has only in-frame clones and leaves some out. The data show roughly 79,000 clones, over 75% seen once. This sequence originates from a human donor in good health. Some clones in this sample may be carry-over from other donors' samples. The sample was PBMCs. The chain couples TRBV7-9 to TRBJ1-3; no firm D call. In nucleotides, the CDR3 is TGTGCCAGCAGCCTAGGGAGGGAAAACACCATATATTTT. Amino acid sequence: CASSLGRENTIYF.